This T cell receptor beta chain was recovered during a study of identical twins. Findings and limits, study-wide: Clonotypes of the beta chain that were abundant in cord blood carried fewer insertions (memory repertoires showed none).

About this clonotype: Antigen unknown.

A universal primer site came from template switching; cDNA carried unique molecular identifiers. MiXCR was run by TCRdb on the 5' RACE reads, yielding one entry per CDR3 protein. The repertoire includes roughly 240,000 distinct CDR3 sequences, approximately 7% of them detected once, and 3% to 4.5% sits in the top ten. Everyone who gave samples was a healthy Caucasian. The data were also submitted as part of a second study, on yellow fever vaccine responses in identical twins. That source notes: Among the twins, the vaccine T cell response reportedly seemed partly convergent and partly personalized.

Sample: memory (CD45RO+) T cells sorted from blood. The receptor comes from a woman between 18 and 30 years old in good health.

Here the CDR3 reads CASSLREPYNSPLHF. CDR3 DNA: TGCGCCAGCAGCTTAAGGGAGCCCTATAATTCACCCCTCCACTTT. V usage is TRBV5-1 and J usage is TRBJ1-6; D gene ambiguous. This CDR3 contains 15 residues. Germline CDR1 and CDR2: SGHRS and YFSETQ. The germline V and J ends were trimmed by 2 bases and 2 bases, with 8 bases remaining between them. Full variable domain (missing parts from reference TRBV5-1 and TRBJ1-6): KAGVTQTPRYLIKTRGQQVTLSCSPISGHRSVSWYQQTPGQGLQFLFEYFSETQRNKGNFPGRFSGRQFSNSRSEMNVSTLELGDSALYLCASSLREPYNSPLHFGNGTRLTVT.